Listed below are T cell receptor beta chains from one sample, sequenced in a study of blood T cells in healthy people across ages. From the 5' RACE reads, TCRdb called clonotypes with MiXCR, one entry per CDR3 protein. The sample includes some 1.4 million distinct CDR3 sequences, about 43% of them seen just once. Sequencing was carried out using blood. The receptors shown here come from a woman aged 18-29 years in good health. CDR3s include the opening cysteine and the closing phenylalanine or tryptophan.

V	J	length	CDR3
TRBV7-2	TRBJ2-7	15	CASSLVWGGGDEQYF
TRBV11-2	TRBJ2-1	13	CASSSSGTREQFF
TRBV29-1	TRBJ2-1	16	CSVEPDGGSSYNEQFF
TRBV28	TRBJ2-1	14	CASSLKVSYNEQFF
TRBV7-2	TRBJ2-5	18	CASSPPLAGGPGQETQYF
TRBV7-9	TRBJ2-1	17	CASSLVGGKSSYNEQFF
TRBV20-1	TRBJ2-4	15	CSARERGIAKNIQYF
TRBV27	TRBJ2-4	13	CASSSLPTGAQYF
TRBV28	TRBJ2-2	16	CASSIAGPSNTGELFF
TRBV11-2	TRBJ2-3	14	CASSYTSGVDTQYF
TRBV29-1	TRBJ2-1	16	CSVEVGQGKNYNEQFF
TRBV7-2	TRBJ1-2	9	CASSGGYTF
TRBV5-1	TRBJ1-1	15	CASSVNPGQETEAFF
TRBV12-3/TRBV12-4	TRBJ2-5	10	CASSAPGGYF
TRBV24-1	TRBJ2-1	14	CATSPASGNNEQFF
TRBV10-1	TRBJ1-1	16	CASSETELTGQGEAFF
TRBV27	TRBJ2-7	15	CASSLRFGGAYEQYF
TRBV30	TRBJ2-7	12	CAWSSYSYEQYF
TRBV10-3	TRBJ1-2	13	CAISGQENYGYTF
TRBV20-1	TRBJ2-5	13	CSASAGGQETQYF
TRBV7-2	NA	14	CASSLRRTSVEQYF
TRBV7-2	TRBJ1-5	15	CASSLAGLVNQPQHF
TRBV10-2	TRBJ2-7	16	CASSALRSVSSYEQYF
TRBV10-3	TRBJ2-2	13	CAIRTVNTGELFF
TRBV6-6	TRBJ1-2	15	CASSQGQAGPYGYTF
TRBV5-1	TRBJ2-7	14	CASSLTAGKGEQYF
TRBV5-1	TRBJ1-5	15	CASSLEGPVGGPQHF
TRBV10-3	TRBJ1-2	15	CAISASGTGTYGYTF
TRBV24-1	TRBJ2-3	16	CATSDGGGRKTDTQYF
TRBV7-9	TRBJ1-1	16	CASSPGRGARDTEAFF
TRBV29-1	TRBJ2-1	10	CSVEWGGQFF
TRBV3-1	TRBJ2-7	14	CASSQGYSTVEQYF
TRBV12-3/TRBV12-4	TRBJ2-5	12	CASGGGGIEQYF
TRBV6-5	TRBJ2-1	16	CASSRRLAGGHNEQFF
TRBV4-1	TRBJ2-3	14	CASSQEQGVDTQYF
TRBV27	TRBJ1-2	15	CASSLSRFLGGGYTF
TRBV3-1	TRBJ1-2	17	CASSQETNRVPNYGYTF
TRBV6-6	TRBJ2-4	16	CASGDTSGRAKNIQYF
TRBV20-1	TRBJ2-3	14	CSATHDRGADTQYF